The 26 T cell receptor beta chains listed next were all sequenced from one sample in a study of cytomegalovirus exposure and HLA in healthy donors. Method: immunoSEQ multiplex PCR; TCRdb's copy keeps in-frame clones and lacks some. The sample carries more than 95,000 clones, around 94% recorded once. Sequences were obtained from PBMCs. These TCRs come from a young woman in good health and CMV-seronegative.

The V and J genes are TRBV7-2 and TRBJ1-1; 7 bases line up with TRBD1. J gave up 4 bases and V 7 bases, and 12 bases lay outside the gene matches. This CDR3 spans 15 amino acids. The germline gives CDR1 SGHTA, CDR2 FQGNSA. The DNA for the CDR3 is TGTGCCAGCACCACACCCCCGACAGGGTTCACTGAAGCTTTCTTT. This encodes CASTTPPTGFTEAFF.

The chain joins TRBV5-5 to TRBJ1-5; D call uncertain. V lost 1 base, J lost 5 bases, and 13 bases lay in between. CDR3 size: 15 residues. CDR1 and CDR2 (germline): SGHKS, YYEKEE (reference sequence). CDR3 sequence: CASSLFIGGDQPQHF. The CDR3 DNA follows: TGTGCCAGCAGCTTGTTTATCGGAGGAGATCAGCCCCAGCATTTT.

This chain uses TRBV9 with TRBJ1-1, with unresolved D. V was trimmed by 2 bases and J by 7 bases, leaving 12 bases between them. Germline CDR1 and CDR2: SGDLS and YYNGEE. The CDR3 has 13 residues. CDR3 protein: CASSVGEGFEAFF. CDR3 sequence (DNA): TGTGCCAGCAGCGTTGGGGAGGGCTTTGAAGCTTTCTTT.

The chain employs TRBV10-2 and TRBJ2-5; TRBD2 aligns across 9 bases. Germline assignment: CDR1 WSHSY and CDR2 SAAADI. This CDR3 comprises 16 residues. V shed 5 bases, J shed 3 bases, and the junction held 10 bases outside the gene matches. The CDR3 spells CASSPTRLAEKETQYF. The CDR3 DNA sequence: TGCGCCAGCAGTCCCACCAGACTAGCGGAAAAAGAGACCCAGTACTTC.

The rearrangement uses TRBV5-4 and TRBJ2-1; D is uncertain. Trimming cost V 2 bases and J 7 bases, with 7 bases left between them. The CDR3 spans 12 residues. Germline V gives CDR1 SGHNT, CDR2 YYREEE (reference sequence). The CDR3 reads CASSFESNEQFF. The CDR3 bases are TGTGCCAGCAGCTTTGAGAGTAATGAGCAGTTCTTC.

The CDR3 nucleotides read TGCGCCAGCAGCTTAGGGGACAGTATGGTCTATGGCTACACCTTC. Translated: CASSLGDSMVYGYTF. V is TRBV5-1 and J is TRBJ1-2, with 7 nucleotides matching TRBD1. J was trimmed by 4 bases and V by 2 bases; bases with no gene match: 8. Germline V lookup: CDR1 SGHRS, CDR2 YFSETQ. The CDR3 has 15 amino acids.

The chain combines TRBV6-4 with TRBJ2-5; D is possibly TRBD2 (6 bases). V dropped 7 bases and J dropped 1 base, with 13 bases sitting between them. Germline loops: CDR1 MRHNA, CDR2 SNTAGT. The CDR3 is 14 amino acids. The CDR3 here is CASTLGLLQETQYF. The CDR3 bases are TGTGCCAGCACCCTGGGACTGCTCCAAGAGACCCAGTACTTC.

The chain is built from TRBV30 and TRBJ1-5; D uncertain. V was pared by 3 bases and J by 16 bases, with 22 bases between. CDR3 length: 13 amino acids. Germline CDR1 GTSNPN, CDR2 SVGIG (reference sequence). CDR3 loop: CAWRPEGNSPIHF. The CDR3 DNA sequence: TGTGCCTGGAGGCCCGAGGGAAATTCCCCAATTCATTTT.

CDR3: CASSEGGGWGPQHF. The CDR3 DNA is TGTGCCAGCAGCGAAGGAGGGGGCTGGGGGCCCCAGCATTTT. The rearrangement uses TRBV9 and TRBJ1-5, with 7 bases aligning to TRBD1. The CDR3 covers 14 residues. With 3 bases clipped from V and 9 bases from J, the junction kept 9 bases outside the gene matches. CDR1 is SGDLS and CDR2 is YYNGEE in the germline V gene. Supplemented by reference TRBV9 and TRBJ1-5, the full variable domain reads DSGVTQTPKHLITATGQRVTLRCSPRSGDLSVYWYQQSLDQGLQFLIQYYNGEERAKGNILERFSAQQFPDLHSELNLSSLELGDSALYFCASSEGGGWGPQHFGDGTRLSIL.

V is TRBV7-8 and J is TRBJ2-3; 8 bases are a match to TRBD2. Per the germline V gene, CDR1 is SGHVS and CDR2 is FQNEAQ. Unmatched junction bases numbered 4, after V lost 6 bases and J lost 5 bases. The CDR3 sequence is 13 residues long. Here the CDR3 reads CASSPLAGDTQYF. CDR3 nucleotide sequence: TGTGCCAGCAGTCCCCTAGCGGGAGATACGCAGTATTTT.

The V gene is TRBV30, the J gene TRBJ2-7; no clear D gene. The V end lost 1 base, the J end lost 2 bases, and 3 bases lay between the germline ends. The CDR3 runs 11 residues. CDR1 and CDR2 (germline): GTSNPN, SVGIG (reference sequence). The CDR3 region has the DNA TGTGCCTGGAGTGACACCTACGAGCAGTACTTC. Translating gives CAWSDTYEQYF.

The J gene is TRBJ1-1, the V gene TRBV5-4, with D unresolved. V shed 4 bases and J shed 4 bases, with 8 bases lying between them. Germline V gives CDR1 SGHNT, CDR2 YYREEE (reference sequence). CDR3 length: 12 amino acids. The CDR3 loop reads CASSLGVTEAFF. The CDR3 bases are TGTGCCAGCAGCCTGGGAGTCACTGAAGCTTTCTTT.

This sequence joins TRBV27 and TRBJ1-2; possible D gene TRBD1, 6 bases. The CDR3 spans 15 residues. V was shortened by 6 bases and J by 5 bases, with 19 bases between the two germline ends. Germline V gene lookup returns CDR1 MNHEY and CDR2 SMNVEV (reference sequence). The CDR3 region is CASSPQGMALYGYTF. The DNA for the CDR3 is TGTGCCAGCAGCCCACAGGGCATGGCTCTATATGGCTACACCTTC.

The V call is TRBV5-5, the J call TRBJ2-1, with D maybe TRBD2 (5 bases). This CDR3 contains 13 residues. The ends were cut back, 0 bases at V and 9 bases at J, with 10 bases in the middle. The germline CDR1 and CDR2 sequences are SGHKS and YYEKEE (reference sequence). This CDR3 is CASSLAPEGEQFF. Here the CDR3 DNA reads TGTGCCAGCAGCTTGGCCCCCGAGGGTGAGCAGTTCTTC.

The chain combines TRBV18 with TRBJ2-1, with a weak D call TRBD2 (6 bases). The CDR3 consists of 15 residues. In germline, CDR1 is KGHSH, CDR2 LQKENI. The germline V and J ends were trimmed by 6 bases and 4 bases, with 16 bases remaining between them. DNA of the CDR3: TGTGCCAGCTCTATGGGGGGTACCCTATACAATGAGCAGTTCTTC. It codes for CASSMGGTLYNEQFF.

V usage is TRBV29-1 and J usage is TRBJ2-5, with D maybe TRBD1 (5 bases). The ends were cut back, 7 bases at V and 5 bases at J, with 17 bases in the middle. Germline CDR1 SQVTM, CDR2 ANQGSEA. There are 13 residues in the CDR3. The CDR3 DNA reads TGCAGCGCCAGGCCACAGGTCGGGGAGACCCAGTACTTC. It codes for CSARPQVGETQYF.

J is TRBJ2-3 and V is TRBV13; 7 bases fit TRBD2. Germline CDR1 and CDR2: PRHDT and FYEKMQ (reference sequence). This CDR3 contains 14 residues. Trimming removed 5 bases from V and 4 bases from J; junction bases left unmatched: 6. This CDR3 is CASSIGGRADTQYF. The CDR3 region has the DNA TGTGCCAGCAGCATCGGGGGGAGGGCAGATACGCAGTATTTT.

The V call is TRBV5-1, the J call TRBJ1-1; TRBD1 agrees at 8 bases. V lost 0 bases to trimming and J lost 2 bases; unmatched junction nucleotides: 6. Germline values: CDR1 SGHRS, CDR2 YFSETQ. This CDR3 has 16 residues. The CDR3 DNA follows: TGCGCCAGCAGCTTGGCCGGGACAGGAGGAAACACTGAAGCTTTCTTT. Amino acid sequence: CASSLAGTGGNTEAFF.

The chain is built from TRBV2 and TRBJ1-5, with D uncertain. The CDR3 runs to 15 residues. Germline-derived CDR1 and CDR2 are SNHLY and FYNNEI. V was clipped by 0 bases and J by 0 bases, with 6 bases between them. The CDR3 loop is CASSEASTSNQPQHF. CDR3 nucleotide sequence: TGTGCCAGCAGTGAAGCTTCTACTAGCAATCAGCCCCAGCATTTT.

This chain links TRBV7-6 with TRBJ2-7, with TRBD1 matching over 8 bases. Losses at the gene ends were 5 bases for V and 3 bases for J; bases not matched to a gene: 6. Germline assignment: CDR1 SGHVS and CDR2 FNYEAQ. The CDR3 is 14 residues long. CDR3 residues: CASSPRDRLYEQYF. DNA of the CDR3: TGTGCCAGCAGCCCCCGGGACAGGCTCTACGAGCAGTACTTC.

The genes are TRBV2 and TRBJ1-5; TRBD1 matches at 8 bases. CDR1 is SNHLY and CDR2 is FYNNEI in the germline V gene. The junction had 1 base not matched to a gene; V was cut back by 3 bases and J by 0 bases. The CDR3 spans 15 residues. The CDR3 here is CASSEGQVSNQPQHF. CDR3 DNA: TGTGCCAGCAGTGAGGGACAGGTTAGCAATCAGCCCCAGCATTTT.

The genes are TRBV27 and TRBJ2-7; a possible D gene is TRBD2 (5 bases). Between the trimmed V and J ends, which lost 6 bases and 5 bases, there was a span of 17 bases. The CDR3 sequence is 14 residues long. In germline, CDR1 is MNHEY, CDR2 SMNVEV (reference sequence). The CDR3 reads CASRRADLYDEQYF. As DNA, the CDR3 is TGTGCCAGCAGAAGGGCGGACTTGTATGACGAGCAGTACTTC.

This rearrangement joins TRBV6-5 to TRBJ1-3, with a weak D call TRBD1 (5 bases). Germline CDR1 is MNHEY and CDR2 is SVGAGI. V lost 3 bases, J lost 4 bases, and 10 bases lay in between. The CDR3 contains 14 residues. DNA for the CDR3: TGTGCCAGCAGTTATTCACAGGCAGGAAACACCATATATTTT. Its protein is CASSYSQAGNTIYF.

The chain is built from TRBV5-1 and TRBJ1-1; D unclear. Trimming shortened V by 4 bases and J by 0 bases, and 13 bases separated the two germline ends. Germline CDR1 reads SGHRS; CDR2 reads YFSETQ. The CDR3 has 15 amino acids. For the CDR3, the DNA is TGCGCCAGCAGCCCCTCAGTAAAAATGAACACTGAAGCTTTCTTT. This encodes CASSPSVKMNTEAFF.

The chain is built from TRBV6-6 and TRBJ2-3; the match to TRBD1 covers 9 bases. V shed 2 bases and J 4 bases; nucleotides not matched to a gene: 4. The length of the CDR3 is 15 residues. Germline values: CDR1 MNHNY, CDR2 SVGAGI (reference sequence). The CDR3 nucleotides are TGTGCCAGCAGTTACCGGACAGGGGTGTCAGATACGCAGTATTTT. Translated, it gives CASSYRTGVSDTQYF.

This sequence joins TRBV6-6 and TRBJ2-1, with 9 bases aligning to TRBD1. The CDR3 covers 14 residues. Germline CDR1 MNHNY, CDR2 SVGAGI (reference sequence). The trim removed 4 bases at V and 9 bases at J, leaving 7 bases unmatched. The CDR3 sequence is CASSWGQGSREQFF. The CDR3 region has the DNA TGTGCCAGCAGTTGGGGACAGGGTTCCCGTGAGCAGTTCTTC.